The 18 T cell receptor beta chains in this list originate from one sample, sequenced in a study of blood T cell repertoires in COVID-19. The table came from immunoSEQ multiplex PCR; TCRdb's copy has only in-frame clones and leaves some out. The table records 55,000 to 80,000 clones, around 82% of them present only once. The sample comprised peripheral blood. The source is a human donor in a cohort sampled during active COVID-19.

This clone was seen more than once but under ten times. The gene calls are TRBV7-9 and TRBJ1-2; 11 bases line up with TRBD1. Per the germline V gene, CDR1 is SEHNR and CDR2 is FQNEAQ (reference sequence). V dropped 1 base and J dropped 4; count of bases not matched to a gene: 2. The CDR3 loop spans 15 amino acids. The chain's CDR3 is CASSLGGTGGYGYTF. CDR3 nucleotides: TGTGCCAGCAGCTTAGGGGGGACAGGGGGCTATGGCTACACCTTC.

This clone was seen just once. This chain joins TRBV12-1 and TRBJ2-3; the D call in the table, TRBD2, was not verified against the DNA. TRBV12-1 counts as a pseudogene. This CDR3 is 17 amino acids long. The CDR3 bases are TGTGCCAGCAGCTTTGCGCACCTAGCGGGCGACACAGATACGCAGTATTTT. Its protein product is CASSFAHLAGDTDTQYF.

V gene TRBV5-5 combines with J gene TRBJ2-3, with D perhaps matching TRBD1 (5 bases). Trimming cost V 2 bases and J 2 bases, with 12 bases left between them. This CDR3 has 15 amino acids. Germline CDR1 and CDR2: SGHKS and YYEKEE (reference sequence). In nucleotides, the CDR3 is TGTGCCAGCAGCTTAGGGGCACGTTACACAGATACGCAGTATTTT. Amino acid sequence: CASSLGARYTDTQYF.

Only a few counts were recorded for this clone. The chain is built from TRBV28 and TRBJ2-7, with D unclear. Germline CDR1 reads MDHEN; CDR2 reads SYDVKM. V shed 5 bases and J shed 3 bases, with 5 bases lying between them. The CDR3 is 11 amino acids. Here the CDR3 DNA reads TGTGCCAGCAGTCCCCACTACGAGCAGTACTTC. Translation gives CASSPHYEQYF.

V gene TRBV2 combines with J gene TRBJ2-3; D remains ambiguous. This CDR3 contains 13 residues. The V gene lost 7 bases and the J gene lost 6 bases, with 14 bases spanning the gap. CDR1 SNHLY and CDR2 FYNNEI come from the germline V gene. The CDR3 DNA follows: TGTGCCAGCAAGGAGTCGGGTATTGATACGCAGTATTTT. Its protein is CASKESGIDTQYF.

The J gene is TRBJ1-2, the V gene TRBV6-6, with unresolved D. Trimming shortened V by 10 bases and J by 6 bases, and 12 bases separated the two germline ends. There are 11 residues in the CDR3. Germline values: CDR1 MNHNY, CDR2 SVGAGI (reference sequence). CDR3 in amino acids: CATARGDGYTF. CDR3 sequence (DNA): TGTGCCACCGCCCGGGGTGATGGCTACACCTTC.

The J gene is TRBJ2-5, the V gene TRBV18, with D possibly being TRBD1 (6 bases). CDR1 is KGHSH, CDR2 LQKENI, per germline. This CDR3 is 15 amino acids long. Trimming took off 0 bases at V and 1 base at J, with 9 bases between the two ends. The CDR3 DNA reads TGTGCCAGCTCACCACCCACAGGGATCCAAGAGACCCAGTACTTC. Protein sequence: CASSPPTGIQETQYF.

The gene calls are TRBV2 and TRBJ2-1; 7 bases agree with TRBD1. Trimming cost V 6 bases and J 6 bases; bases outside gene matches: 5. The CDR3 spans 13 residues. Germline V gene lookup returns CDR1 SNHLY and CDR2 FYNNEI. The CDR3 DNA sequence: TGTGCCAGCAGAATGACAGGGTTCAATGAGCAGTTCTTC. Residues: CASRMTGFNEQFF.

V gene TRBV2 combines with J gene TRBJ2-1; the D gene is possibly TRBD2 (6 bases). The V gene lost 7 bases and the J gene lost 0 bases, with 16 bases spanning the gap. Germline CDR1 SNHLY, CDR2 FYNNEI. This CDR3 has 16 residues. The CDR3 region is CASTRGGASSYNEQFF. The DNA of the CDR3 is TGTGCCAGCACCCGCGGCGGGGCCAGCTCCTACAATGAGCAGTTCTTC.

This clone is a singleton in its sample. CDR3 sequence: CASSGRTGWRTGELFF. The CDR3 DNA reads as TGTGCCAGCAGTGGCCGGACAGGATGGCGAACCGGGGAGCTGTTTTTT. This chain connects TRBV2 to TRBJ2-2; 7 positions match TRBD1. The junction had 10 bases not matched to a gene; V was cut back by 4 bases and J by 5 bases. CDR1 is SNHLY and CDR2 is FYNNEI in the germline V gene. This CDR3 comprises 16 residues.

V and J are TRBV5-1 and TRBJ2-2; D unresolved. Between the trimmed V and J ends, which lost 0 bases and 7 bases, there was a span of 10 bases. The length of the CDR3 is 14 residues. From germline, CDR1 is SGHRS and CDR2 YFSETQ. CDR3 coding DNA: TGCGCCAGCAGCTTGGTCGGGTCGGACGGGGAGCTGTTTTTT. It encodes CASSLVGSDGELFF.

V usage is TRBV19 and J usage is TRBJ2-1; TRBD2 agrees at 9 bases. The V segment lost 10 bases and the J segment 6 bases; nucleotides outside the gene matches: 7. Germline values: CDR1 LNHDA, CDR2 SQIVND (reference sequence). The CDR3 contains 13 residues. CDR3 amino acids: CATSLRGGNEQFF. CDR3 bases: TGTGCCACCTCTCTGCGGGGGGGCAATGAGCAGTTCTTC.

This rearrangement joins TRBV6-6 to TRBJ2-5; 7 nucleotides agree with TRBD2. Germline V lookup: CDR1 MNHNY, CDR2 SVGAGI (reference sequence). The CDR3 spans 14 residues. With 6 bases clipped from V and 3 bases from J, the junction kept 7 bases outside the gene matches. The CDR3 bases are TGTGCCAGCAGGGGGAGGGACGGAGAAGAGACCCAGTACTTC. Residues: CASRGRDGEETQYF.

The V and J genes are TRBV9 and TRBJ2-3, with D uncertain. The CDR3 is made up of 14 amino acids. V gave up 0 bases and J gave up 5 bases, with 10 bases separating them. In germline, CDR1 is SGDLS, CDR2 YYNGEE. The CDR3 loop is CASSVDGTGDTQYF. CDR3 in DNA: TGTGCCAGCAGCGTAGATGGTACTGGAGATACGCAGTATTTT.

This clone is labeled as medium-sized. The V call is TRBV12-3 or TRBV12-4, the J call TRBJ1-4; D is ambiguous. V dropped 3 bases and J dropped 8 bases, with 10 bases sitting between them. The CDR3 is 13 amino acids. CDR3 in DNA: TGTGCCAGCAGTTTTCACGTTCGGGAAAAACTGTTTTTT. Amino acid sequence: CASSFHVREKLFF.

The CDR3 loop reads CASSEWTSGGAASYEQYF. In DNA, the CDR3 is TGTGCCAGCAGTGAATGGACTAGCGGGGGGGCGGCATCCTACGAGCAGTACTTC. V and J are TRBV6-1 and TRBJ2-7; 15 bases line up with TRBD2. The CDR3 covers 18 residues. Losses at the gene ends were 2 bases for V and 1 base for J; bases not matched to a gene: 6. Germline lookup yields CDR1 MNHNS and CDR2 SASEGT.

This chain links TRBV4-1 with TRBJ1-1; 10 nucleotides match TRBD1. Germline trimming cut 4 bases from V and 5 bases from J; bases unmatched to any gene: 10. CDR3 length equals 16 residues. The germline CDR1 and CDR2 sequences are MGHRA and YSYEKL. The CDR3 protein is CASSRRTGGMVTEAFF. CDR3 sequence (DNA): TGCGCCAGCAGCCGCCGGACAGGGGGAATGGTGACTGAAGCTTTCTTT.

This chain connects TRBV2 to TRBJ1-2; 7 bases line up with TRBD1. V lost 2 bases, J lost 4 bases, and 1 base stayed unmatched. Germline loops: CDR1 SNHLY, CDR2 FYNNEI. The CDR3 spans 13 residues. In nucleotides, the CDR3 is TGTGCCAGCAGTGAACAGGGGGTCTATGGCTACACCTTC. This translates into CASSEQGVYGYTF. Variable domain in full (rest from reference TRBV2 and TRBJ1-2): EPEVTQTPSHQVTQMGQEVILRCVPISNHLYFYWYRQILGQKVEFLVSFYNNEISEKSEIFDDQFSVERPDGSNFTLKIRSTKLEDSAMYFCASSEQGVYGYTFGSGTRLTVV.